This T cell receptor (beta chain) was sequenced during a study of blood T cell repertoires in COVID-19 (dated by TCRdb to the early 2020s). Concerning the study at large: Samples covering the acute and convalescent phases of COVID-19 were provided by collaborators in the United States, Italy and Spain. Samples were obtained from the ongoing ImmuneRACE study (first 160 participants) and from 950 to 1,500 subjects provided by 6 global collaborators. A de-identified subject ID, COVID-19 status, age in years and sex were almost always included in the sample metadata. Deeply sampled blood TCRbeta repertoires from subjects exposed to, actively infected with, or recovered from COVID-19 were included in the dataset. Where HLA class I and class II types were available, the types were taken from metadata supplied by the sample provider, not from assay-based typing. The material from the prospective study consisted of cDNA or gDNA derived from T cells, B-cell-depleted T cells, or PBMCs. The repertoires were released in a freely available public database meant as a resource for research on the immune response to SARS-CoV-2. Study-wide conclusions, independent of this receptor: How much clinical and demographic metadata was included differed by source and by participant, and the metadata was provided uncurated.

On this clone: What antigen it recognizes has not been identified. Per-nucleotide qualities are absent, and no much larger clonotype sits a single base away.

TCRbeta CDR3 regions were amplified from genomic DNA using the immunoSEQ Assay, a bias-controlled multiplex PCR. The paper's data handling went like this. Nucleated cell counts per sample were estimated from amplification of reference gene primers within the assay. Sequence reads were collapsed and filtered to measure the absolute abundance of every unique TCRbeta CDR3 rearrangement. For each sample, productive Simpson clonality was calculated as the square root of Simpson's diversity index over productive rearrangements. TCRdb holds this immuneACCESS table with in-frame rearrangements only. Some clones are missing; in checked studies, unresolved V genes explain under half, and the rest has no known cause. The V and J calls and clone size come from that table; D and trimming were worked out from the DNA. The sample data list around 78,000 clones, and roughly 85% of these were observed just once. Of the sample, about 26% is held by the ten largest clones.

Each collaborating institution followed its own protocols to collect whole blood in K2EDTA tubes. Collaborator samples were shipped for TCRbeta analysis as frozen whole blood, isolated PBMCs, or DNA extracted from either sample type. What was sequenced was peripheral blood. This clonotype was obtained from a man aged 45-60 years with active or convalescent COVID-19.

The CDR3 is CASSQDTGSQRYGYTF. The nucleotide sequence reads TGCGCCAGCAGCCAAGACACAGGTAGTCAGCGCTATGGCTACACCTTC. The chain uses TRBV4-3 and TRBJ1-2, with a tentative D gene TRBD1 over 5 matching bases. The germline V gene specifies LGHNA as CDR1 and YSLEER as CDR2. The CDR3, cysteine through phenylalanine, is 16 amino acids long. The DNA shown is the 48-base CDR3, in frame from base 1. The V and J ends are trimmed by 0 bases and 4 bases, leaving 15 bases between them.